The entry below describes one T cell receptor (beta chain). This sample is drawn from a study of blood T cell repertoires in COVID-19. Germline trimming cut 7 bases from V and 1 base from J; bases unmatched to any gene: 6. Germline V CDR1 and CDR2: ENHRY, SYGVKD. The CDR3 contains 14 residues. Measured with immunoSEQ multiplex PCR; TCRdb has only the in-frame clones, and not every one. Among 100,000 to 150,000 clones listed, around three quarters were seen once. Input material: peripheral blood. The sequence was collected from a woman in her 70s with acute or convalescent COVID-19. The rearrangement links TRBV10-3 to TRBJ2-7, with 8 bases lining up with TRBD1. CDR3 residues: CAITPTGGSYEQYF. DNA of the CDR3: TGTGCCATCACCCCCACAGGGGGGTCCTACGAGCAGTACTTC.